This passage covers 27 T cell receptor beta chains from one sample sequenced in a study of cytomegalovirus exposure and HLA in healthy donors. 13 Jbeta primers and 60 Vbeta primers were used for the PCR. Clones were read by immunoSEQ multiplex PCR, and TCRdb kept only the in-frame ones, dropping some. The table lists 55,000 to 75,000 clones, roughly four fifths of them singletons. Sequenced material: PBMCs. These receptors all come from a woman under 40 in good health and CMV-seropositive.

This clone has a handful of counts. The rearrangement links TRBV2 to TRBJ2-1; 8 positions agree with TRBD1. Trimming cost V 8 bases and J 7 bases; bases outside gene matches: 4. The CDR3 spans 12 residues. Germline V lookup: CDR1 SNHLY, CDR2 FYNNEI. CDR3 protein: CASRRQGNEQFF. CDR3 in DNA: TGTGCCAGCCGGAGACAGGGGAATGAGCAGTTCTTC.

This clone has a handful of counts. The rearrangement links TRBV7-2 to TRBJ1-5; no clear D gene. From germline, CDR1 is SGHTA and CDR2 FQGNSA. The CDR3 is 13 residues long. With 1 base removed from V and 4 bases from J, the gap between germline ends came to 5 bases. CDR3 sequence (DNA): TGTGCCAGCAGCTTAGATCCGAATCAGCCCCAGCATTTT. Translation: CASSLDPNQPQHF.

The sample holds one count of this clone. This chain links TRBV7-2 with TRBJ2-1; 8 bases line up with TRBD1. CDR3 length equals 15 residues. The germline gives CDR1 SGHTA, CDR2 FQGNSA. V shed 2 bases, J shed 7 bases, and the junction held 7 bases outside the gene matches. DNA for the CDR3: TGTGCCAGCAGCTTACCGACAGGGGTAGAAAATGAGCAGTTCTTC. The encoded protein is CASSLPTGVENEQFF.

This clone appeared once. CDR3 region: CASLVVAQPQHF. CDR3 nucleotide sequence: TGTGCCAGCCTGGTCGTAGCTCAGCCCCAGCATTTT. The V gene is TRBV7-9, the J gene TRBJ1-5, with D uncertain. The CDR3 is 12 residues long. Per the germline V gene, CDR1 is SEHNR and CDR2 is FQNEAQ (reference sequence). Deletions cut 8 bases from V and 6 bases from J, with 11 bases between.

This chain uses TRBV27 with TRBJ1-5, with TRBD1 matching 8 bases. The CDR3 is made up of 14 amino acids. The germline CDR1 and CDR2 sequences are MNHEY and SMNVEV (reference sequence). V lost 5 bases and J lost 4; bases outside the gene matches: 4. In DNA, the CDR3 is TGTGCCAGCAGTCATCGACAGGGGAATCAGCCCCAGCATTTT. Amino acid sequence: CASSHRQGNQPQHF.

J is TRBJ2-3 and V is TRBV5-4; D perhaps matches TRBD1 (5 bases). The germline V and J ends were trimmed by 1 base and 0 bases, with 9 bases remaining between them. The germline gives CDR1 SGHNT, CDR2 YYREEE (reference sequence). The CDR3 loop spans 15 amino acids. CDR3 nucleotides: TGTGCCAGCAGCTTGTTGGACACTAGCACAGATACGCAGTATTTT. Translated, it gives CASSLLDTSTDTQYF.

The chain employs TRBV4-1 and TRBJ2-1, with 11 positions matching TRBD2. Per the germline V gene, CDR1 is MGHRA and CDR2 is YSYEKL. V was pared by 1 base and J by 6 bases, with 2 bases of the junction left unmatched. The CDR3 covers 15 residues. In DNA, the CDR3 is TGCGCCAGCAGCCAAGGGCTAGCGGGAGGCAATGAGCAGTTCTTC. Amino acids: CASSQGLAGGNEQFF.

This clone showed up just once. This rearrangement joins TRBV27 to TRBJ2-5, with 12 bases aligning to TRBD1. The CDR3 sequence is 19 residues long. The V and J ends lost 4 bases and 4 bases, in that order; junction bases with no gene match: 16. Germline V gives CDR1 MNHEY, CDR2 SMNVEV (reference sequence). The CDR3 loop is CASSSLTGTGGFRRETQYF. The CDR3 DNA follows: TGTGCCAGCAGTTCCCTGACCGGGACAGGGGGCTTTAGGAGAGAGACCCAGTACTTC.

The V gene is TRBV7-9, the J gene TRBJ2-1; D gene uncertain. Looked up from germline, CDR1 is SEHNR and CDR2 is FQNEAQ (reference sequence). Trimming removed 5 bases from V and 0 bases from J, with 5 bases in between. This CDR3 region has 13 residues. The CDR3 nucleotides are TGTGCCAGCAGCCTCCCCTCCTACAATGAGCAGTTCTTC. Protein product: CASSLPSYNEQFF.

This clone was picked up one time. The chain recombines TRBV27 with TRBJ1-5; D unclear. Germline CDR1 is MNHEY and CDR2 is SMNVEV (reference sequence). This CDR3 contains 15 residues. The V end lost 5 bases, the J end lost 4 bases, and 15 bases lay between the germline ends. CDR3 residues: CASSREYRGNQPQHF. DNA for the CDR3: TGTGCCAGCAGTCGCGAGTACCGCGGAAATCAGCCCCAGCATTTT.

The chain links TRBV9 to TRBJ2-7; perhaps TRBD2 as D (5 bases). The CDR3 is made up of 13 amino acids. Per the germline V gene, CDR1 is SGDLS and CDR2 is YYNGEE. With 3 bases removed from V and 1 base from J, the gap between germline ends came to 8 bases. The CDR3 spells CASSGGSSYEQYF. CDR3 coding DNA: TGTGCCAGCAGCGGAGGGAGTTCCTACGAGCAGTACTTC.

V gene TRBV19 combines with J gene TRBJ1-2; 11 bases agree with TRBD1. The germline V gene encodes CDR1 LNHDA and CDR2 SQIVND (reference sequence). This CDR3 region has 13 residues. V dropped 9 bases and J dropped 8; count of bases not matched to a gene: 8. The CDR3 DNA is TGTGCCAGCACGGACAGGGGGCGAAGGGGCTACACCTTC. Translated, it gives CASTDRGRRGYTF.

J is TRBJ2-2 and V is TRBV19; TRBD1 agrees at 9 bases. The length of the CDR3 is 16 residues. V was clipped by 5 bases and J by 3 bases; unmatched bases: 7. CDR1 LNHDA and CDR2 SQIVND come from the germline V gene (reference sequence). CDR3 region: CASSLGTGRDTGELFF. CDR3 in DNA: TGTGCCAGTAGTCTGGGGACAGGGCGGGACACCGGGGAGCTGTTTTTT.

The chain recombines TRBV5-1 with TRBJ2-3; tentative D call: TRBD2 (6 bases). The CDR3 runs 15 residues. The V end was cut by 4 bases, the J end by 6 bases, with 18 bases between. Germline CDR1 SGHRS, CDR2 YFSETQ. The CDR3 spells CASSVGSGSWDTQYF. CDR3 in DNA: TGCGCCAGCAGCGTAGGTAGCGGTAGCTGGGATACGCAGTATTTT.

The chain is built from TRBV11-2 and TRBJ2-1; TRBD2 is a possible D gene (5 bases). Germline V gene sequence: CDR1 SGHAT, CDR2 FQNNGV. The CDR3 has 15 amino acids. The V end lost 4 bases, the J end lost 7 bases, and 17 bases lay between the germline ends. The CDR3 DNA follows: TGTGCCAGCAGCTCCTACCGAAGGACTGTGAATGAGCAGTTCTTC. Residues: CASSSYRRTVNEQFF.

The chain combines TRBV28 with TRBJ1-1; TRBD1 might be the D (5 bases). Germline-derived CDR1 and CDR2 are MDHEN and SYDVKM. The V end was cut by 6 bases, the J end by 6 bases, with 8 bases between. This CDR3 is 11 amino acids long. CDR3 coding DNA: TGTGCCAGCAGGGGGCGGCCTGAAGCTTTCTTT. As protein: CASRGRPEAFF.

The V and J genes are TRBV5-1 and TRBJ2-3; D gene ambiguous. Germline CDR1 is SGHRS and CDR2 is YFSETQ. CDR3 size: 15 residues. V was cut by 4 bases and J by 0 bases, with 12 bases left in between. This chain's CDR3 is CASSGWADSTDTQYF. CDR3 nucleotides: TGCGCCAGCAGCGGTTGGGCAGACAGCACAGATACGCAGTATTTT.

The gene calls are TRBV6-1 and TRBJ1-2, with D possibly being TRBD1 (6 bases). The V end lost 2 bases, the J end lost 7 bases, and 11 bases lay between the germline ends. There are 13 residues in the CDR3. CDR1 is MNHNS, CDR2 SASEGT, per germline. CDR3 protein: CASSETGFGGYTF. CDR3 DNA sequence: TGTGCCAGCAGTGAAACAGGGTTCGGTGGCTACACCTTC.

The chain couples TRBV28 to TRBJ1-5, with a possible D match to TRBD1 (5 bases). Germline V gene lookup returns CDR1 MDHEN and CDR2 SYDVKM. This CDR3 is 15 amino acids long. With 6 bases removed from V and 6 bases from J, the gap between germline ends came to 18 bases. CDR3 sequence reads: CASRMTGVRGQPQHF. In nucleotides, the CDR3 is TGTGCCAGCAGAATGACGGGGGTTCGGGGTCAGCCCCAGCATTTT.

In its sample, this clone was seen a few times. V is TRBV30 and J is TRBJ2-7; tentative D call: TRBD1 (6 bases). Germline CDR1 and CDR2: GTSNPN and SVGIG (reference sequence). Trimming shortened V by 8 bases and J by 6 bases, and 14 bases separated the two germline ends. This CDR3 has 11 residues. The CDR3 protein is CAGKGVSEQYF. CDR3 in DNA: TGTGCCGGCAAGGGGGTATCCGAGCAGTACTTC.

This clone appeared a single time. The chain uses TRBV6-6 and TRBJ2-3, with TRBD1 matching 7 bases. The V gene's germline CDR1 is MNHNY and CDR2 SVGAGI (reference sequence). The CDR3 is made up of 16 amino acids. With V trimmed by 0 bases and J by 1 base, 4 bases remained unmatched. This chain's CDR3 is CASSYSQGVGTDTQYF. As DNA, the CDR3 is TGTGCCAGCAGTTACTCGCAGGGGGTAGGCACAGATACGCAGTATTTT.

The chain is built from TRBV5-6 and TRBJ2-5; D gene unclear. The DNA end favors TRBJ2-7, so the J call may be wrong. The CDR3 has 13 residues. Germline V lookup: CDR1 SGHDT, CDR2 YYEEEE. CDR3 sequence: CASSLSGFDEQYF. The CDR3 nucleotides read TGTGCCAGCAGCTTGTCCGGGTTTGACGAGCAGTACTTC.

This clone was seen more than once but under ten times. The chain has TRBV4-3 and TRBJ2-2; a weak D match, TRBD2 (6 bases). CDR1 and CDR2 (germline): LGHNA, YSLEER. This CDR3 spans 15 amino acids. V lost 0 bases and J 6 bases, leaving 11 bases between the germline ends. The DNA for the CDR3 is TGCGCCAGCAGCCAAGACTGGGGGGTTCCCGGGGAGCTGTTTTTT. Translating it yields CASSQDWGVPGELFF.

This sequence joins TRBV15 and TRBJ2-7, with no clear D. There are 14 residues in the CDR3. Trimming shortened V by 4 bases and J by 5 bases, and 15 bases separated the two germline ends. Germline values: CDR1 LNHNV, CDR2 YYDKDF (reference sequence). Here the CDR3 DNA reads TGTGCCACCAGCAACTGGAGAGCCGGCGACGAGCAGTACTTC. Translation: CATSNWRAGDEQYF. The whole variable domain, remainder taken from reference TRBV15 and TRBJ2-7, is DAMVIQNPRYQVTQFGKPVTLSCSQTLNHNVMYWYQQKSSQAPKLLFHYYDKDFNNEADTPDNFQSRRPNTSFCFLDIRSPGLGDTAMYLCATSNWRAGDEQYFGPGTRLTVT.

The table lists this clone with a few counts. The chain employs TRBV29-1 and TRBJ2-5; maybe TRBD1 (5 bases). From germline, CDR1 is SQVTM and CDR2 ANQGSEA. The V gene lost 4 bases and the J gene lost 0 bases, with 15 bases spanning the gap. CDR3 length equals 15 residues. The CDR3 sequence is CSVVGQGWYQETQYF. As DNA, the CDR3 is TGCAGCGTTGTTGGTCAGGGTTGGTACCAAGAGACCCAGTACTTC.

This clone was observed a handful of times. This chain connects TRBV11-2 to TRBJ2-2; possible D gene TRBD1, 6 bases. CDR1 is SGHAT, CDR2 FQNNGV, per germline. CDR3 length equals 15 residues. The germline V and J ends were trimmed by 4 bases and 2 bases, with 11 bases remaining between them. This CDR3 is CASSWGTSNTGELFF. In nucleotides, the CDR3 is TGTGCCAGCAGCTGGGGGACAAGTAACACCGGGGAGCTGTTTTTT. The whole variable domain, remainder taken from reference TRBV11-2 and TRBJ2-2, is EAGVAQSPRYKIIEKRQSVAFWCNPISGHATLYWYQQILGQGPKLLIQFQNNGVVDDSQLPKDRFSAERLKGVDSTLKIQPAKLEDSAVYLCASSWGTSNTGELFFGEGSRLTVL.

The rearrangement joins TRBV7-3 to TRBJ2-3, with 7 bases that match TRBD2. The germline V gene encodes CDR1 SGHTA and CDR2 FQGTGA. V shed 2 bases and J 6 bases; nucleotides not matched to a gene: 8. CDR3 length: 15 amino acids. The CDR3: CASSLDGRADDTQYF. DNA for the CDR3: TGTGCCAGCAGCTTAGATGGGAGGGCCGACGATACGCAGTATTTT. Full variable domain (remainder filled in from reference TRBV7-3 and TRBJ2-3): GAGVSQTPSNKVTEKGKYVELRCDPISGHTALYWYRQSLGQGPEFLIYFQGTGAADDSGLPNDRFFAVRPEGSVSTLKIQRTERGDSAVYLCASSLDGRADDTQYFGPGTRLTVL.